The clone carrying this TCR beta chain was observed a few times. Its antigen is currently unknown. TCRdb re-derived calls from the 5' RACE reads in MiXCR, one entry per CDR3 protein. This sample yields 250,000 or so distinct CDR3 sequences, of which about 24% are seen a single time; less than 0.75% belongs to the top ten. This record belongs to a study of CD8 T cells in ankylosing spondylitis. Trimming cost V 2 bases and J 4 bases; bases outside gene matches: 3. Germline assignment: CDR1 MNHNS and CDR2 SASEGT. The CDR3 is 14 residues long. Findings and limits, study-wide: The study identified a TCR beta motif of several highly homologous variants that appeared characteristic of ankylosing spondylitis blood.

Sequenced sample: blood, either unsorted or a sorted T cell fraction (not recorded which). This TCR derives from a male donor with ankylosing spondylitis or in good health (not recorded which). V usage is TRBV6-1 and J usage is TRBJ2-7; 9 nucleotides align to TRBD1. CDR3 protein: CASSERTGAYEQYF. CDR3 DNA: TGTGCCAGCAGTGAACGGACAGGGGCTTACGAGCAGTACTTC.